The source of this T cell receptor (beta chain) is a study of T-cell reconstitution after alpha-beta-depleted transplantation in children. Preparation of the TCRbeta library involved a method that used unique molecular identifiers. TCRdb called the PCR reads again in MiXCR, with one record for every CDR3 protein. Among around 380,000 distinct CDR3 sequences listed, roughly a tenth were seen once. The CDR3 is 15 amino acids. Trimming removed 1 base from V and 9 bases from J, with 13 bases in between. CDR1 and CDR2 (germline): SGHAT, FQNNGV. This clonotype turned up a few times. The sequence was collected from a human donor who donated a stem cell graft to a child with acute myeloid leukemia. The J gene is TRBJ1-6, the V gene TRBV11-2; TRBD1 is a possible D gene (5 bases). The source was PBMCs from the stem cell graft donor, collected from the stem cell graft. The CDR3 sequence: CASSLGDSGISPLHF. DNA for the CDR3: TGTGCCAGCAGCTTAGGAGACAGTGGAATTTCACCCCTCCACTTT.